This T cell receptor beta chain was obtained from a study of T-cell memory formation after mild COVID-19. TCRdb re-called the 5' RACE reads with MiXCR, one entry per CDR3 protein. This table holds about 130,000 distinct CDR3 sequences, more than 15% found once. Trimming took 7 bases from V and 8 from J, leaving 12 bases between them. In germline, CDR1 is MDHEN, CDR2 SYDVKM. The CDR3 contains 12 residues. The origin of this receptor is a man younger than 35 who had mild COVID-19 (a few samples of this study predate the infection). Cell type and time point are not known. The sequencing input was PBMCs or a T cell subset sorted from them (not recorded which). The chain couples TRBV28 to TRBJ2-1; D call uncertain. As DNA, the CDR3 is TGTGCCAGCAACTATCTAGAGCATGAGCAGTTCTTC. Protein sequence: CASNYLEHEQFF.